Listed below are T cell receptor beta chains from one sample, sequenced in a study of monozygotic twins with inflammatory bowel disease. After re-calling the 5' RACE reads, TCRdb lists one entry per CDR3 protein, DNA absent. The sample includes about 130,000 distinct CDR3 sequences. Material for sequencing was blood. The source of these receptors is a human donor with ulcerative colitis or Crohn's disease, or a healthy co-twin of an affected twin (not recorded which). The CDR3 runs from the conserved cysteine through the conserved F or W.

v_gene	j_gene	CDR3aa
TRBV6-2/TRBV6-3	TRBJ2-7	CASRKTGTSSEQYF
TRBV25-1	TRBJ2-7	CASSDDELGPSYEQYF
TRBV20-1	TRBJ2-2	CSASGLYSDTGELFF
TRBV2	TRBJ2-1	CASQATSSYNEQFF
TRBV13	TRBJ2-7	CASSLGQGRSEQYF
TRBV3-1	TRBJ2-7	CASRGAGVGVSVEQYF
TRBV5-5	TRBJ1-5	CASSPRPGAGMANQPQHF
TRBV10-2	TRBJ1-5	CASSGTGGRNQPQHF
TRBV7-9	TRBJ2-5	CASSLGTIQETQYF
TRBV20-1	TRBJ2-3	CSAGGQGPQYF
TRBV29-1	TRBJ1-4	CSVEEGGPRKLFF
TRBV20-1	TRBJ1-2	CSAGPQRNGYTF
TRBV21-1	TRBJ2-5	CASSSRQWSSPTCPRETQYF
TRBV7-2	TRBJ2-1	CASSQTSGGNEQFF
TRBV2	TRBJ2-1	CASSEASNNEQFF
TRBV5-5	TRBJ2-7	CASSFSMGTRPHEQYF
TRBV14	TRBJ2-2	CASSQGLSLAGETGELFF
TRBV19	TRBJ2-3	CASSDTGGALDTQYF
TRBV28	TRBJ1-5	CASSLGQGFQPQHF
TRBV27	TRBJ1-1	CASSSWFVPLNTEAFF
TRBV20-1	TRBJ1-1	CSASGGPDEAFF
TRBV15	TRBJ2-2	CATDTNTGELFF
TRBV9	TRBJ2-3	CASSVAAGVETDTQYF
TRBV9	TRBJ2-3	CASSVEGGLVGEYF
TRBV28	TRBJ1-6	CASTEGNSPLHF
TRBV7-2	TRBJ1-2	CASSLSGSNYGYTF
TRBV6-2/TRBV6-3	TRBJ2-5	CASSFLQTSGKETQYF
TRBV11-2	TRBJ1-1	CASSLVRTNTEAFF
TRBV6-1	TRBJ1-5	CASKVSAGFLQPQHF
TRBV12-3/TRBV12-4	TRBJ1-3	CASSYRRDRVIGNTIYF
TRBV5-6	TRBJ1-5	CASSQGAHQPQHF
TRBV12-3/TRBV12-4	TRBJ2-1	CASSNDEGERLF
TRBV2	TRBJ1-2	CASSEDRRVGYTF
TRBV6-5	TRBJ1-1	CASSWSTMNTEAFF
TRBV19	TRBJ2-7	CASSGHYEQYF
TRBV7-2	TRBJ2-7	CASSLGTEYEQYF
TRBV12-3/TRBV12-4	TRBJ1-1	CASSPAGRTEAFF
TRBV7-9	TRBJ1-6	CASSLWDIGSPLHF
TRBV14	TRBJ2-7	CASSQEEFSETGTSYEQYF
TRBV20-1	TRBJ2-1	CSAPGYSYNEQFF
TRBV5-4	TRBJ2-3	CASSLVWLSDAQYF
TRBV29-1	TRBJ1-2	CSVEDWEEGQGKYGYTF
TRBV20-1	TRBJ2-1	CSASQGNEQFF
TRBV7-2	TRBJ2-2	CASSSRAYRTGELFF
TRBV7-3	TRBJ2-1	CASSLFSGTYNEQFF
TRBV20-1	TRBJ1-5	CSARGGQPYQPQHF
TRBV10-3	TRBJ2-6	CAISALSGANVLTF
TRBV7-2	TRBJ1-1	CASSLGDRKSEAFF
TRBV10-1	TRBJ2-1	CATSAGVNEQFF
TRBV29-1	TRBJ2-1	CSVGPGNEQFF
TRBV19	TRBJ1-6	CASGPGQVNSPLHF
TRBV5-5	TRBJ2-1	CASSSGQGPTNEQFF
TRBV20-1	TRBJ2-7	CSATPMVLSYEQYF
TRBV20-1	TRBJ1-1	CSARGGTEAFF
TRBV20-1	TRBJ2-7	CSAWTSGIEQYF
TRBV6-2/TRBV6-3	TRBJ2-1	CASSYSPTSGLYNEQFF
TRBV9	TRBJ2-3	CASSSSGTGADTQYF
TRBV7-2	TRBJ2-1	CASSGNLAGGPSNEQFF
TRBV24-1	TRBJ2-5	CATSDPGPSQETQYF
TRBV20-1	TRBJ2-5	CSARDEGSGHQETQYF